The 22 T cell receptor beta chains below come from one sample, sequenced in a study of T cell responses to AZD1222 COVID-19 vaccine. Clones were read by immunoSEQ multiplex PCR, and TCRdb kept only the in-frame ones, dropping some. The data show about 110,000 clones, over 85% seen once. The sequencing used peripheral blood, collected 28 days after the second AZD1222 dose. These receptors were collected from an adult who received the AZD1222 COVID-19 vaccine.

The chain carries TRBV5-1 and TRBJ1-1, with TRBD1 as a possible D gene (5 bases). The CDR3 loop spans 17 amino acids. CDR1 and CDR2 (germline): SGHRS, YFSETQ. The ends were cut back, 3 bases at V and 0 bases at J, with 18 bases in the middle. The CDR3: CASSWGGARPLNTEAFF. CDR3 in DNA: TGCGCCAGCAGCTGGGGGGGTGCCAGGCCTTTGAACACTGAAGCTTTCTTT.

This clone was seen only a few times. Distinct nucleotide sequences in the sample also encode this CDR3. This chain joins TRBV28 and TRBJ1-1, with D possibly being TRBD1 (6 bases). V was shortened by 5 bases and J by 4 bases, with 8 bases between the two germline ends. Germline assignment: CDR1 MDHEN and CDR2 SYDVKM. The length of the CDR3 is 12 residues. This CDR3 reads CASSLQGTEAFF. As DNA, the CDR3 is TGTGCCAGCAGTCTACAGGGCACTGAAGCTTTCTTT.

The chain's CDR3 is CASTLTGRLEQYF. In DNA form, the CDR3 reads TGTGCCAGCACCTTAACGGGTCGCCTCGAGCAGTACTTC. The V and J genes are TRBV12-3 or TRBV12-4 and TRBJ2-7; D is unclear. V was clipped by 7 bases and J by 6 bases, with 16 bases between them. The CDR3 has 13 amino acids.

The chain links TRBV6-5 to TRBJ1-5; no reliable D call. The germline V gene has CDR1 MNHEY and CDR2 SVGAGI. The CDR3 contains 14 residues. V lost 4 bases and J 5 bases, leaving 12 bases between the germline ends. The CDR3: CASSFLAGDQPQHF. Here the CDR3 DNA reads TGTGCCAGCAGTTTCTTGGCGGGAGATCAGCCCCAGCATTTT.

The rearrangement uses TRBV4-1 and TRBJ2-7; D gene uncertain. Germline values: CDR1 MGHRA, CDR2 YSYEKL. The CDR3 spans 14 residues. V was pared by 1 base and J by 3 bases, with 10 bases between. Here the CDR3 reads CASSQGQEIYEQYF. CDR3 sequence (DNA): TGCGCCAGCAGCCAAGGCCAGGAAATCTACGAGCAGTACTTC.

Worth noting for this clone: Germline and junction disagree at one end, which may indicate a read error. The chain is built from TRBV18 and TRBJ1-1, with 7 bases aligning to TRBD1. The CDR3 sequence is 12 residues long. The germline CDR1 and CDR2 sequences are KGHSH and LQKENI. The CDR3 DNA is TGTGCCAGCTCGCCACAGGGGACTGAAGCTTTCTTT. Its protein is CASSPQGTEAFF.

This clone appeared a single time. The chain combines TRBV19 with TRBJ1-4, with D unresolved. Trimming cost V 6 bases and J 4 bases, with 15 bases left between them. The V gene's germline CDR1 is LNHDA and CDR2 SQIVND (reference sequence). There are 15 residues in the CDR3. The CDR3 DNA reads TGTGCCAGTAGAGGTCAGAAGTACCTTAATGAAAAACTGTTTTTT. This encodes CASRGQKYLNEKLFF.

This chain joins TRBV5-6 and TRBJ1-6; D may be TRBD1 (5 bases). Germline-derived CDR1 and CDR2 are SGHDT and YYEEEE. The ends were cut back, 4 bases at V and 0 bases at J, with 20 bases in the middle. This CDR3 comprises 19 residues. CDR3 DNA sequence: TGTGCCAGCAGCCCCACCGGGACGTATAGGAGCTCCTATAATTCACCCCTCCACTTT. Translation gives CASSPTGTYRSSYNSPLHF.

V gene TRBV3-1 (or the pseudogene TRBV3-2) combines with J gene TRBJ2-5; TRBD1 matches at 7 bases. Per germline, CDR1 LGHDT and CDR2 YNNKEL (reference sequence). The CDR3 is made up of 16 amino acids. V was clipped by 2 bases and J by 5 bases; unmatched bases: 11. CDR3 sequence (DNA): TGTGCCAGCAGCCAATCGATACTGACAGGGTCGGAGACCCAGTACTTC. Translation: CASSQSILTGSETQYF.

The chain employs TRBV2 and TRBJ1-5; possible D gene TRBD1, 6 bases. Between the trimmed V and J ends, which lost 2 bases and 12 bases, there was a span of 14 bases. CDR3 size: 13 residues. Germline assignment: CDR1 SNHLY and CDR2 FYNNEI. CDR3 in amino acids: CASSERGEGRQHF. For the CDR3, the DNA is TGTGCCAGCAGTGAAAGGGGGGAGGGGCGCCAGCATTTT.

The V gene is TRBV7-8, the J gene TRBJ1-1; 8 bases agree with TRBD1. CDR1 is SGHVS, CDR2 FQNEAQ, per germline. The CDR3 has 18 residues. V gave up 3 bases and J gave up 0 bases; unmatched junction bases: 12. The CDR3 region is CASSLANFRTGMNTEAFF. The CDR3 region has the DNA TGTGCCAGCAGCTTGGCAAATTTTCGGACAGGGATGAACACTGAAGCTTTCTTT.

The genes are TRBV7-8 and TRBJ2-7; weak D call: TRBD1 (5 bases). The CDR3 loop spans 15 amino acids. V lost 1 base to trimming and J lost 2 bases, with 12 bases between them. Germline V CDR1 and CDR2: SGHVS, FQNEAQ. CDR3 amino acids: CASSLGQSRTYEQYF. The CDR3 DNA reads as TGTGCCAGCAGCTTAGGACAGTCCCGCACCTACGAGCAGTACTTC.

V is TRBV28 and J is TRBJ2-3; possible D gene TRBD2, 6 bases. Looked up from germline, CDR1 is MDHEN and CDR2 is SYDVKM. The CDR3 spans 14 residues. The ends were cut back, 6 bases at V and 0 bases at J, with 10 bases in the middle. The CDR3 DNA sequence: TGTGCCAGCAGGACCGGAGGGAGCACAGATACGCAGTATTTT. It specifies CASRTGGSTDTQYF.

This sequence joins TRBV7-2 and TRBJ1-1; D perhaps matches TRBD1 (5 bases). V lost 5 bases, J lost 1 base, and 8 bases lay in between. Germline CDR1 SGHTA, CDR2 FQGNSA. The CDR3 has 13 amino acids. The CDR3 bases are TGTGCCAGCAGCACGGACAAGAACACTGAAGCTTTCTTT. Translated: CASSTDKNTEAFF.

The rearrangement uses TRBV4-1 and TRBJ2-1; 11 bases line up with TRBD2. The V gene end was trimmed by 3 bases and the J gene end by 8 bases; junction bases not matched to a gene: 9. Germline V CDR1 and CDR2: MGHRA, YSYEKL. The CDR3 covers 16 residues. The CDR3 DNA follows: TGCGCCAGCAGCCAGTATAGCGGGAGGGCCGCGGATGAGCAGTTCTTC. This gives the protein CASSQYSGRAADEQFF.

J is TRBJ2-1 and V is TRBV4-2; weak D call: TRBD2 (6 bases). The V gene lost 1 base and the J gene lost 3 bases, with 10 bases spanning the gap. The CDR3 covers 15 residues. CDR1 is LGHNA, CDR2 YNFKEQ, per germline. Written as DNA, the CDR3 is TGTGCCAGCAGCCAAGGGCAGGGAGGCTACAATGAGCAGTTCTTC. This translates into CASSQGQGGYNEQFF.

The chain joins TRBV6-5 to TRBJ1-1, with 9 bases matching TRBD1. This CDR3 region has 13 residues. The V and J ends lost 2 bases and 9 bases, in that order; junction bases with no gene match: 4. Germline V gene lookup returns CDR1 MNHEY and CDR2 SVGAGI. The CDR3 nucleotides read TGTGCCAGCAGTTACAGGGACAGGGAAAAAGCTTTCTTT. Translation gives CASSYRDREKAFF.

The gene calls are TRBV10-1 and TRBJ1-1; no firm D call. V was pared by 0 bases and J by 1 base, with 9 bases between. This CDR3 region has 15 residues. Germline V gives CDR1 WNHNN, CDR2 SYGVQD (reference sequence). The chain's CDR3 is CASSESGPTNTEAFF. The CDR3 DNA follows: TGCGCCAGCAGTGAGTCCGGACCCACGAACACTGAAGCTTTCTTT.

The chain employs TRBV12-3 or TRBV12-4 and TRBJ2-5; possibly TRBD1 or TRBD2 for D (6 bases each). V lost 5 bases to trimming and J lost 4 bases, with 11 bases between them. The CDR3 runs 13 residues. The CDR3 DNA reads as TGTGCCAGCAGTCCGGGGGCAGCAGAGACCCAGTACTTC. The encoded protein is CASSPGAAETQYF.

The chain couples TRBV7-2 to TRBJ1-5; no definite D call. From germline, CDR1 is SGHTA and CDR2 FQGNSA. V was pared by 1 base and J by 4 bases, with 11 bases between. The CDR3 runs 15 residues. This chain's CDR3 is CASSLEPSPNQPQHF. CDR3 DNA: TGTGCCAGCAGCTTAGAACCAAGTCCAAATCAGCCCCAGCATTTT. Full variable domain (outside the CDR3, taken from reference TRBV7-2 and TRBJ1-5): GAGVSQSPSNKVTEKGKDVELRCDPISGHTALYWYRQSLGQGLEFLIYFQGNSAPDKSGLPSDRFSAERTGGSVSTLTIQRTQQEDSAVYLCASSLEPSPNQPQHFGDGTRLSIL.

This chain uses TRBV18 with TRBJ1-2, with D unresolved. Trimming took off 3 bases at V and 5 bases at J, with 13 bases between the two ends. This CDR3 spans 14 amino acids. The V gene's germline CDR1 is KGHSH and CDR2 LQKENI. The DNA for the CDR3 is TGTGCCAGCTCACCTGCCAGGTTGGGATATGGCTACACCTTC. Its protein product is CASSPARLGYGYTF.

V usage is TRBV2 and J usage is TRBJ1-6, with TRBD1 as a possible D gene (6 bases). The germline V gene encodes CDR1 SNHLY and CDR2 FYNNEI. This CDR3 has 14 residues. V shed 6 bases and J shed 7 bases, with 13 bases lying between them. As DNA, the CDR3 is TGTGCCAGCAGAATCCTGGACAGAAATTCACCCCTCCACTTT. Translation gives CASRILDRNSPLHF. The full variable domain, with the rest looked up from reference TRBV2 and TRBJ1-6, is EPEVTQTPSHQVTQMGQEVILRCVPISNHLYFYWYRQILGQKVEFLVSFYNNEISEKSEIFDDQFSVERPDGSNFTLKIRSTKLEDSAMYFCASRILDRNSPLHFGNGTRLTVT.